Presented here are 2 T cell receptor beta chains from one specimen sequenced in a study of T cells after yellow fever vaccination. TCRdb recomputed calls from the 5' RACE reads with MiXCR, one row per CDR3 protein. Seen here are 300,000 to 400,000 distinct CDR3 sequences, under 5% observed once, and the top ten hold approximately 24%. Source: PBMCs, taken 5 days after the yellow fever booster vaccination. The receptor source for this set is a man aged 18 to 29 who received the YFV17D yellow fever vaccine.

The chain is built from TRBV5-1 and TRBJ2-4; D remains unclear. Trimming took 4 bases from V and 0 from J, leaving 14 bases between them. The CDR3 sequence is 16 residues long. CDR1 and CDR2 (germline): SGHRS, YFSETQ. The CDR3 loop is CASSPYPSRAKNIQYF. CDR3 nucleotides: TGCGCCAGCAGCCCGTATCCCTCCCGAGCCAAAAACATTCAGTACTTC.

The rearrangement uses TRBV5-1 and TRBJ2-1, with D tentatively TRBD2 (6 bases). Trimming shortened V by 1 base and J by 11 bases, and 16 bases separated the two germline ends. Germline V gene sequence: CDR1 SGHRS, CDR2 YFSETQ. The CDR3 contains 14 residues. In nucleotides, the CDR3 is TGCGCCAGCAGCTTGATCACTAGCATGCCCCAGCAGTTCTTC. It is translated as CASSLITSMPQQFF.